Given below is one TCR beta chain in context. The antigen is undetermined. This record belongs to a study of cytomegalovirus exposure and HLA in healthy donors. In the study overall: A later analysis reported the 90 to 150 validation repertoires used the same platform as the approximately 650 first-cohort repertoires.

Measured with immunoSEQ multiplex PCR; TCRdb has only the in-frame clones, and not every one. The sample lists fewer than 120,000 clones, 88% occurring once. Broader study findings: Specificity of a few CMV-associated chains for CMV antigens was verified in vitro.

The specimen was PBMCs. This clonotype was sampled from a woman aged 30 to 39 in good health and CMV-seropositive.

The CDR3 sequence: CALPSRGRGCANTGELFF. The CDR3 DNA is TGTGCCCTCCCGTCCCGGGGCAGGGGATGCGCGAACACCGGGGAGCTGTTTTTT. The chain carries TRBV7-3 and TRBJ2-2, with D tentatively TRBD1 (6 bases). The CDR3 loop spans 18 amino acids. Germline CDR1 reads SGHTA; CDR2 reads FQGTGA. V was clipped by 11 bases and J by 0 bases, with 25 bases between them.